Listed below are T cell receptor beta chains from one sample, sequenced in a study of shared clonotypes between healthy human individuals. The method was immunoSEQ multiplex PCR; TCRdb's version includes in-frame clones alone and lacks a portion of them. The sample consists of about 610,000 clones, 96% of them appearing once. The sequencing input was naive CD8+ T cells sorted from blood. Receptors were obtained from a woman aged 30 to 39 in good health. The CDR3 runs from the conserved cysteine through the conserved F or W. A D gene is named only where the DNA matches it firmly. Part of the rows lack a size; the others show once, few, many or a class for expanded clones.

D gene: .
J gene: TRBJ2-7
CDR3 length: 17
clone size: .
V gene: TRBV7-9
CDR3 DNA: TGTGCCAGCAGCTTAGCAACCGGAGGGGACGGCTCCTACGAGCAGTACTTC
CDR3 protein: CASSLATGGDGSYEQYF

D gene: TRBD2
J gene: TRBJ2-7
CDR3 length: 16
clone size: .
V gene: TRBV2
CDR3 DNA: TGTGCCAGCATAGACCCCCGGACTAGCGGATACTACGAGCAGTACTTC
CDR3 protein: CASIDPRTSGYYEQYF

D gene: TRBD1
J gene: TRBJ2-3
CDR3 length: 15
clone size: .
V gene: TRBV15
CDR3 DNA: TGTGCCACCCTTCCGGGACAGGCACTCACAGATACGCAGTATTTT
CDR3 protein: CATLPGQALTDTQYF

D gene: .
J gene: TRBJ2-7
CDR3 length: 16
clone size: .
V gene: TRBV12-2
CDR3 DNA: TGTGCAAGTCGCTTGACCCGGGACAGGGGGTTCTACGAGCAGTACTTC
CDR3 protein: CASRLTRDRGFYEQYF

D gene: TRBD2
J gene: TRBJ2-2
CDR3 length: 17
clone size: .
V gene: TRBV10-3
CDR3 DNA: TGTGCCATCAGTGACGGAGGACTAGCGGCCTACACCGGGGAGCTGTTTTTT
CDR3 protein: CAISDGGLAAYTGELFF

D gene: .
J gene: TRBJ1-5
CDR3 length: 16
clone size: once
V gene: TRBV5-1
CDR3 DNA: TGCGCCAGCAGCTTGGGTCCAGGTCTTCGCAATCAGCCCCAGCATTTT
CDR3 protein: CASSLGPGLRNQPQHF

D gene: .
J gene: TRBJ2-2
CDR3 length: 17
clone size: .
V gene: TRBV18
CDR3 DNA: TGTGCCAGCTCACCCGCCCACATGAATGTTTTCGCCGGGGAGCTGTTTTTT
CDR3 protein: CASSPAHMNVFAGELFF

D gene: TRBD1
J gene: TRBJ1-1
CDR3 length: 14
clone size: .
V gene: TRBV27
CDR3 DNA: TGTGCCAGCACCCAGACCGGGACAGCCACTGAAGCTTTCTTT
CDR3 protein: CASTQTGTATEAFF

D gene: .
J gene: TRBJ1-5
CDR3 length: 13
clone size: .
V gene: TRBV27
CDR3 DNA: TGTGCCAGCAGTTGGGGGAAGTTACAGCCCCAGCATTTT
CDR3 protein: CASSWGKLQPQHF

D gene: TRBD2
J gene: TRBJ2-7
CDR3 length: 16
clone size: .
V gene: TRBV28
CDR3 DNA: TGTGCCAGCAACCCACTGACTCCGGGGGGACCTGGCGAGCAGTACTTC
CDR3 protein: CASNPLTPGGPGEQYF

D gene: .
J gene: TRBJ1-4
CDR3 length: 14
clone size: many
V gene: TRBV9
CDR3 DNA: TGTGCCAGCAGCGTGGGGGGGACGGATGAAAAACTGTTTTTT
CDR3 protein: CASSVGGTDEKLFF

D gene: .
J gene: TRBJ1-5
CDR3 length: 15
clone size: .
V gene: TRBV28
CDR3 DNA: TGTGCCAGCAGTTTAGTTCAGAATAGCAATCAGCCCCAGCATTTT
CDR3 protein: CASSLVQNSNQPQHF

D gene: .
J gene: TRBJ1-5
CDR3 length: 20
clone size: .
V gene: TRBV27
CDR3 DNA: TGTGCCAGCAGTTTAAGGGGATTGGCAGGGGCCCTGGGAAGCAATCAGCCCCAGCATTTT
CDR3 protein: CASSLRGLAGALGSNQPQHF

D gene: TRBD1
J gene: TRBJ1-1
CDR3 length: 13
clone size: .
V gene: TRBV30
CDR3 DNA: TGTGCCTGGACAGGGGGATCGGTTACTGAAGCTTTCTTT
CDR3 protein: CAWTGGSVTEAFF

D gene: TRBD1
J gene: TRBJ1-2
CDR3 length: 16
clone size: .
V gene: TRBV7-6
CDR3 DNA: TGTGCCAGCAGCTCAAATTACGGGACAGATAACTATGGCTACACCTTC
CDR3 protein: CASSSNYGTDNYGYTF

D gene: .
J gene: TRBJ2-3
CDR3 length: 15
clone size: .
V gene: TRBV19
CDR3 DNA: TGTGCCAGTAGTATATTAGCCGGAGACCCCGATACGCAGTATTTT
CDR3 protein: CASSILAGDPDTQYF

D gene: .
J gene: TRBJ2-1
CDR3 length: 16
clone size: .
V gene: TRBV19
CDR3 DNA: TGTGCCAGTAGTACCTACTGGGGGGCTGCGAACAATGAGCAGTTCTTC
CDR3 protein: CASSTYWGAANNEQFF

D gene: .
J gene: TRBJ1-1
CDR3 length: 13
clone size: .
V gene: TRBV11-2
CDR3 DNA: TGTGCCAGCAGCCCAAATTGGGACACTGAAGCTTTCTTT
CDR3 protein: CASSPNWDTEAFF

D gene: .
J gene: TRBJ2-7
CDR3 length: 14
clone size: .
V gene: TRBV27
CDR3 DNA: TGTGCCAGTTCCACAGGGGGGGCGTCCTACGAGCAGTACTTC
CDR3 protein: CASSTGGASYEQYF

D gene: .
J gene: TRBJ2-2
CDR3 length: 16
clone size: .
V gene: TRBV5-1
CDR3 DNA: TGCGCCAGCAGCTTGGCGGGTGACGCGAACACCGGGGAGCTGTTTTTT
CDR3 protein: CASSLAGDANTGELFF